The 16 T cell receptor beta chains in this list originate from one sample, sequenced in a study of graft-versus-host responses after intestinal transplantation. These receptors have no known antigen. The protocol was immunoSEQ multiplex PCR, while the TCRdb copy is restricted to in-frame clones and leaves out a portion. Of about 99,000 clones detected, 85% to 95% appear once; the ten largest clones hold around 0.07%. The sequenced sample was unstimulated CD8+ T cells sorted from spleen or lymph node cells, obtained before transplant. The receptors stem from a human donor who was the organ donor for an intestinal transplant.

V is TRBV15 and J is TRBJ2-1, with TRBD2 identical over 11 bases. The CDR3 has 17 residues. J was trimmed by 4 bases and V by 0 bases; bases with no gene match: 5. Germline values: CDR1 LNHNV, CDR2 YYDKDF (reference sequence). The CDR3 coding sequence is TGTGCCACCAGCAGAGAGACTAGCGGGAACCCATACAATGAGCAGTTCTTC. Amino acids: CATSRETSGNPYNEQFF.

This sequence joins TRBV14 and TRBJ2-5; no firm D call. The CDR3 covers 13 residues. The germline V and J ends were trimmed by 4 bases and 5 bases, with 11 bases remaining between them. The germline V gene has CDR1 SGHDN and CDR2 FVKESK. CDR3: CASSPIPAETQYF. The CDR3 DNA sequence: TGTGCCAGCAGCCCCATCCCAGCGGAGACCCAGTACTTC. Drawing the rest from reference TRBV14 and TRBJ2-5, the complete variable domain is EAGVTQFPSHSVIEKGQTVTLRCDPISGHDNLYWYRRVMGKEIKFLLHFVKESKQDESGMPNNRFLAERTGGTYSTLKVQPAELEDSGVYFCASSPIPAETQYFGPGTRLLVL.

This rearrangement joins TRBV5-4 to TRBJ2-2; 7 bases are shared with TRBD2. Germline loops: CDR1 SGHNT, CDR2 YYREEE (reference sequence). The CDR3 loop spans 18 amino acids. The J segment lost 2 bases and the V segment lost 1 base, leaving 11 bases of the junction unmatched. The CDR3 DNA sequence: TGTGCCAGCAGCTTGCTCTTGTCCGGCGGGGGAAACACCGGGGAGCTGTTTTTT. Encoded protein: CASSLLLSGGGNTGELFF. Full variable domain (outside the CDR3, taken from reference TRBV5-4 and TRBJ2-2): ETGVTQSPTHLIKTRGQQVTLRCSSQSGHNTVSWYQQALGQGPQFIFQYYREEENGRGNFPPRFSGLQFPNYSSELNVNALELDDSALYLCASSLLLSGGGNTGELFFGEGSRLTVL.

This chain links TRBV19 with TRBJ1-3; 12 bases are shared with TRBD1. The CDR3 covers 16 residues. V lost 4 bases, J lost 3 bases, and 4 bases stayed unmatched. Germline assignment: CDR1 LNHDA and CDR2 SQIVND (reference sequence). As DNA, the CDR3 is TGTGCCAGTAGTACCGGGACAGGGGGCCTTGGAAACACCATATATTTT. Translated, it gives CASSTGTGGLGNTIYF.

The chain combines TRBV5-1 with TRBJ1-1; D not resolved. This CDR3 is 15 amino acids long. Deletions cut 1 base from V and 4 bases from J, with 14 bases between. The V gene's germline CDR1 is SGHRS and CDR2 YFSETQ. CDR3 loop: CASSLTGGEFTEAFF. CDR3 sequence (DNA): TGCGCCAGCAGCTTGACCGGTGGAGAGTTCACTGAAGCTTTCTTT.

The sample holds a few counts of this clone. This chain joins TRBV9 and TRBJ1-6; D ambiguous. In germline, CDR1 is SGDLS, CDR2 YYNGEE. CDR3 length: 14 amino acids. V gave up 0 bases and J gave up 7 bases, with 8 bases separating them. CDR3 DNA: TGTGCCAGCAGCGTAGCTGACATAAATTCACCCCTCCACTTT. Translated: CASSVADINSPLHF.

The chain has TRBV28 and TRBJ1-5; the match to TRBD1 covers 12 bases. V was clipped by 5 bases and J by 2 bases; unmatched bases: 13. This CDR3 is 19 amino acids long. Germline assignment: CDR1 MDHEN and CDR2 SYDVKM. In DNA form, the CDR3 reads TGTGCCAGCAGTACCCCCGGGACAGGGGGCTTCTTGGGCAATCAGCCCCAGCATTTT. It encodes CASSTPGTGGFLGNQPQHF.

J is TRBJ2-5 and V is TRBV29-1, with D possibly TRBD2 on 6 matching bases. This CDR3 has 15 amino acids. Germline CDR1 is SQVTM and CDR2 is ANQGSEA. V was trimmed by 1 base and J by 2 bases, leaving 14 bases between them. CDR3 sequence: CSVEGLGGRQETQYF. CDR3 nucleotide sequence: TGCAGCGTTGAAGGACTCGGAGGGCGACAAGAGACCCAGTACTTC.

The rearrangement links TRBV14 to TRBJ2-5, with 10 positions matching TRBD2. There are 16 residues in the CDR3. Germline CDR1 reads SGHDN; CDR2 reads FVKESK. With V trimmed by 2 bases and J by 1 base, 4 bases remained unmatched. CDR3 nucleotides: TGTGCCAGCAGCCAAACAGCGGGGGGGTTCCAAGAGACCCAGTACTTC. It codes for CASSQTAGGFQETQYF. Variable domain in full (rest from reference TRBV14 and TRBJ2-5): EAGVTQFPSHSVIEKGQTVTLRCDPISGHDNLYWYRRVMGKEIKFLLHFVKESKQDESGMPNNRFLAERTGGTYSTLKVQPAELEDSGVYFCASSQTAGGFQETQYFGPGTRLLVL.

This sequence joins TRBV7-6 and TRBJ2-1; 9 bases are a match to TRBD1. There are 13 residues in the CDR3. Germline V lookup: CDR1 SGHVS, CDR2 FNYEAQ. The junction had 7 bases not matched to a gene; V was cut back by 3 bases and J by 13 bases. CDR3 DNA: TGTGCCAGCAGCTTCGCCGGGACAGGGAATCAGTTCTTC. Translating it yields CASSFAGTGNQFF.

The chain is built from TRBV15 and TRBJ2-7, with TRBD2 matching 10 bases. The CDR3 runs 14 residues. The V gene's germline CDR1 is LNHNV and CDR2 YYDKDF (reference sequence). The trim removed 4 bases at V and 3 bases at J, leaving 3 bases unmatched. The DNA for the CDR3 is TGTGCCACCAGCATAGGACTAGCGGTCTACGAGCAGTACTTC. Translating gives CATSIGLAVYEQYF.

DNA for the CDR3: TGTGCCAGTGGGGTGGACTCTGAAGCTTTCTTT. Amino acids: CASGVDSEAFF. The chain links TRBV9 to TRBJ1-1; D gene unclear. V was pared by 8 bases and J by 6 bases, with 11 bases between. This CDR3 has 11 residues. Per the germline V gene, CDR1 is SGDLS and CDR2 is YYNGEE.

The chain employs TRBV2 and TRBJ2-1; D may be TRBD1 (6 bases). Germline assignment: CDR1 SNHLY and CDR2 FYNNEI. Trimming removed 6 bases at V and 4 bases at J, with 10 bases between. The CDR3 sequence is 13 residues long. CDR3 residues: CASRATGYNEQFF. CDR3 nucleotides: TGTGCCAGCAGGGCGACAGGTTACAATGAGCAGTTCTTC.

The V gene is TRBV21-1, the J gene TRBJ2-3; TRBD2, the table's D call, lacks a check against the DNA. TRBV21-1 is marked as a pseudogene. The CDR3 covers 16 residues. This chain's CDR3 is CASSNLAGSFDATQYF. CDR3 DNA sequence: TGTGCCAGCAGCAATCTAGCGGGGTCCTTTGATGCGACGCAGTATTTT.

CDR3 region: CASTALGGAGGELFF. Here the CDR3 DNA reads TGTGCCAGTACCGCTCTTGGAGGGGCTGGCGGGGAGCTGTTTTTT. The genes are TRBV19 and TRBJ2-2; tentatively, D is TRBD2 (6 bases). The V gene lost 7 bases and the J gene lost 7 bases, with 19 bases spanning the gap. The CDR3 length is 15 residues. Germline CDR1 is LNHDA and CDR2 is SQIVND (reference sequence).

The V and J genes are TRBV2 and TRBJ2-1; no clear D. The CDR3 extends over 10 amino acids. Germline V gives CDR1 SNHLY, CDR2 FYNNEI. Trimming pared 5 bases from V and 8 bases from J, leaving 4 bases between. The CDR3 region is CASSQDEQFF. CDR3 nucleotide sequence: TGTGCCAGCAGTCAGGATGAGCAGTTCTTC.